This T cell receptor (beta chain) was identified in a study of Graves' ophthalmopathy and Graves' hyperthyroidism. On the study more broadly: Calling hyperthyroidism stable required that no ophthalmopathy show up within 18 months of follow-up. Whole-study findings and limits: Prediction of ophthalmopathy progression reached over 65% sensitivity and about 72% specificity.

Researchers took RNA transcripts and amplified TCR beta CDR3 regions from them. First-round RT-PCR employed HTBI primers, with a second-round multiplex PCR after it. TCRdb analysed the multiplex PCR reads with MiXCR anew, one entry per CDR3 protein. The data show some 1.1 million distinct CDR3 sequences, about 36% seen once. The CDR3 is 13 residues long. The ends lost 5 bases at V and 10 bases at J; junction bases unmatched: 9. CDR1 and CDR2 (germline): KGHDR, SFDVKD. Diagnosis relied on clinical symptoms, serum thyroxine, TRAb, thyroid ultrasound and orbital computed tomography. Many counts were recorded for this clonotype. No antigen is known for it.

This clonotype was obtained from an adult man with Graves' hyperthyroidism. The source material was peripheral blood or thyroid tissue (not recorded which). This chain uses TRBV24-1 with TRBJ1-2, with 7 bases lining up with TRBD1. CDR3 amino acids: CATSAGTADHYTF. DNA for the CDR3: TGTGCCACCAGTGCGGGGACAGCGGATCACTACACCTTC.